A single T cell receptor (beta chain) is shown here with its context. Only a few counts were recorded for this clonotype. This clone's antigen is unknown. Nothing much larger sits one base from this clone, and base qualities are not available. This entry comes from a study of T-cell reconstitution after alpha-beta-depleted transplantation in children (dated by TCRdb to the mid-2010s). As for the study more broadly: Using TCR repertoire profiling, the study followed T-cell immune reconstitution in a quantitative way in children after TCRalphabeta/CD19-depleted allogeneic hematopoietic cell transplantation.

The library was built by means of PCR. The sequencer listed for this sample is Illumina HiSeq 2500. To normalize quantification of the TCRbeta repertoire, the TCR libraries were built with molecular barcoding that relied on unique molecular identifiers. TCRdb reprocessed the public reads (quality trimming at Q25 with fastp, clone calling with MiXCR) and kept in-frame beta chains. All rows with the same CDR3 protein become a single entry with the most common DNA and genes. For this sample there are over 550,000 distinct CDR3 sequences; under 12% appear just once. Clones ranked in the top ten supply less than 5% of the sample. At the junction V is shortened by 11 bases and J by 2 bases, with 13 bases in between. The germline V gene yields SGHTA for CDR1 and FQGNSA for CDR2. The CDR3 spans 12 residues, from the cysteine through the phenylalanine. Just CDR3 DNA is preserved here, 36 bases in frame from base 1.

The source is a human donor who donated a stem cell graft to a child with acute myeloid leukemia. Sequencing used PBMCs from the stem cell graft donor, obtained from the stem cell graft. The V gene is TRBV7-2 and the J gene is TRBJ2-7; a tentative D match to TRBD2 spans 6 bases. The CDR3 here reads CACGTTAYEQYF. The nucleotides read TGTGCCTGCGGGACGACGGCCTACGAGCAGTACTTC.